The 19 T cell receptor beta chains listed next were all sequenced from one sample in a study of siplizumab effects on memory and regulatory T cells (dated by TCRdb to between 2019 and 2020). Libraries were built with the immunoSEQ multiplex PCR assay. Here the immuneACCESS table is served through TCRdb, limited to in-frame sequences with V and J called. Missing clones are a known gap in these copies; in checked studies unresolved V genes cover under half, and the rest lacks a known reason. This sample comprises about 120,000 clones, around 94% of them detected only once. The ten largest clones capture around 1.5% of the sample. The specimen sequenced was non-Treg CD4+ T cells sorted from blood. The cell subset or site label, read with the paper, signifies: FACS-sorted unstimulated CD4+ non-regulatory T cells. Receptors were obtained from a human donor in good health.

This chain links TRBV2 with TRBJ2-2; D tentatively reads TRBD1 or TRBD2 (5 bases each). The germline V gene has CDR1 SNHLY and CDR2 FYNNEI. V was pared by 8 bases and J by 4 bases, with 17 bases between. The CDR3 runs to 15 residues. Written as DNA, the CDR3 is TGTGCCAGCTTGGGGAGCAGGGTGAGCACCGGGGAGCTGTTTTTT. Translation: CASLGSRVSTGELFF.

This chain links TRBV6-5 with TRBJ1-5; TRBD1 agrees at 8 bases. Per the germline V gene, CDR1 is MNHEY and CDR2 is SVGAGI. The length of the CDR3 is 15 residues. V shed 2 bases, J shed 1 base, and the junction held 1 base outside the gene matches. The CDR3 sequence: CASSYGQGSNQPQHF. In DNA, the CDR3 is TGTGCCAGCAGTTACGGACAGGGAAGCAATCAGCCCCAGCATTTT.

The chain combines TRBV2 with TRBJ1-1, with 8 positions matching TRBD1. The CDR3 is 14 amino acids. J lost 4 bases, V lost 8 bases, and 9 bases had no gene match. The V gene's germline CDR1 is SNHLY and CDR2 FYNNEI. CDR3 protein: CASQRTGRATEAFF. DNA for the CDR3: TGTGCCAGCCAAAGGACAGGGAGGGCCACTGAAGCTTTCTTT.

As for this clone: Relative to the germline gene, one junction end is altered; a read error may explain this. This sequence joins TRBV7-9 and TRBJ1-1, with 9 bases matching TRBD1. Germline V lookup: CDR1 SEHNR, CDR2 FQNEAQ (reference sequence). This CDR3 is 14 amino acids long. CDR3 loop: CASSLDRGDDEAFF. For the CDR3, the DNA is TGTGCCAGCAGTTTAGACAGGGGGGATGATGAAGCTTTCTTT.

V is TRBV5-1 and J is TRBJ1-5; 8 bases are a match to TRBD1. The J segment lost 7 bases and the V segment lost 2 bases, leaving 5 bases of the junction unmatched. In germline, CDR1 is SGHRS, CDR2 YFSETQ. The CDR3 extends over 14 amino acids. The CDR3 loop is CASSLGQGGQPQHF. CDR3 DNA: TGCGCCAGCAGCTTAGGACAGGGCGGCCAGCCCCAGCATTTT.

V usage is TRBV19 and J usage is TRBJ1-1; the D gene is possibly TRBD1 (6 bases). The CDR3 is 15 amino acids. The germline CDR1 and CDR2 sequences are LNHDA and SQIVND (reference sequence). Trimming left V 3 bases short and J 2 bases short, with 13 bases between. The chain's CDR3 is CASSIGGALNTEAFF. The CDR3 DNA sequence: TGTGCCAGTAGTATCGGGGGGGCCTTAAACACTGAAGCTTTCTTT.

This chain links TRBV5-4 with TRBJ2-7, with 7 bases matching TRBD2. The CDR3 is 14 residues long. Trimming cost V 6 bases and J 6 bases; bases outside gene matches: 12. Per the germline V gene, CDR1 is SGHNT and CDR2 is YYREEE (reference sequence). The CDR3 nucleotides read TGTGCCAGCACCGATCCGGGACTACTCGGCGAGCAGTACTTC. Amino acid sequence: CASTDPGLLGEQYF.

This chain links TRBV5-1 with TRBJ2-3; D remains unclear. Germline V gene lookup returns CDR1 SGHRS and CDR2 YFSETQ. The CDR3 is 15 amino acids. The V end lost 4 bases, the J end lost 2 bases, and 14 bases lay between the germline ends. The CDR3 sequence is CASSTGLPLTDTQYF. Here the CDR3 DNA reads TGCGCCAGCAGCACCGGCCTGCCTCTCACAGATACGCAGTATTTT.

The chain combines TRBV19 with TRBJ2-7; a weak D match, TRBD2 (5 bases). Germline V gene sequence: CDR1 LNHDA, CDR2 SQIVND (reference sequence). The germline V and J ends were trimmed by 6 bases and 2 bases, with 11 bases remaining between them. This CDR3 region has 13 residues. The CDR3 is CASRQDGTYEQYF. The CDR3 bases are TGTGCCAGTAGGCAGGACGGGACCTACGAGCAGTACTTC.

The chain couples TRBV19 to TRBJ1-1, with TRBD1 matching over 10 bases. J gave up 4 bases and V 3 bases, and 11 bases lay outside the gene matches. The V gene's germline CDR1 is LNHDA and CDR2 SQIVND (reference sequence). The CDR3 has 17 residues. CDR3 coding DNA: TGTGCCAGTAGTATTTCCCGGACAGGGGGTAGCGGCACTGAAGCTTTCTTT. It translates to CASSISRTGGSGTEAFF.

The V and J genes are TRBV6-6 and TRBJ2-3; possible D gene TRBD1, 5 bases. Germline V lookup: CDR1 MNHNY, CDR2 SVGAGI (reference sequence). V dropped 6 bases and J dropped 0 bases, with 7 bases sitting between them. This CDR3 is built from 13 residues. CDR3 sequence reads: CASRPGSTDTQYF. The CDR3 DNA is TGTGCCAGCAGGCCAGGGAGCACAGATACGCAGTATTTT.

The rearrangement links TRBV5-4 to TRBJ2-3; D could derive from TRBD1 or TRBD2 (5 bases each). CDR1 is SGHNT, CDR2 YYREEE, per germline (reference sequence). V dropped 0 bases and J dropped 0 bases, with 8 bases sitting between them. The CDR3 loop spans 15 amino acids. The CDR3 loop is CASSLVGGSTDTQYF. Written as DNA, the CDR3 is TGTGCCAGCAGCTTGGTTGGGGGTAGCACAGATACGCAGTATTTT.

The chain recombines TRBV5-4 with TRBJ1-1; weak D call: TRBD1 (6 bases). The CDR3 totals 14 residues. The germline gives CDR1 SGHNT, CDR2 YYREEE (reference sequence). V was trimmed by 5 bases and J by 4 bases, leaving 15 bases between them. The CDR3 DNA reads TGTGCCAGCAGTTCCGGGGGGCACGGCACTGAAGCTTTCTTT. Translation: CASSSGGHGTEAFF.

CDR3: CASSQRSGGGETQYF. The CDR3 DNA follows: TGTGCCAGCAGCCAAAGATCAGGGGGAGGAGAGACCCAGTACTTC. The chain joins TRBV16 to TRBJ2-5; perhaps TRBD1 as D (7 bases). V lost 2 bases and J 4 bases, leaving 14 bases between the germline ends. Germline V lookup: CDR1 KGHSY, CDR2 FQNENV. This CDR3 has 15 residues.

This clone appeared a single time. The chain couples TRBV19 to TRBJ1-1; 11 positions match TRBD1. CDR1 is LNHDA and CDR2 is SQIVND in the germline V gene (reference sequence). Trimming at V came to 4 bases and at J to 1 base, leaving 5 bases not matched to a gene. This CDR3 region has 16 residues. CDR3 coding DNA: TGTGCCAGTAGTAGGACAGGGGGCTTTAGGAACACTGAAGCTTTCTTT. Amino acid sequence: CASSRTGGFRNTEAFF.

The chain combines TRBV5-4 with TRBJ2-1; D is uncertain. The germline gives CDR1 SGHNT, CDR2 YYREEE (reference sequence). The V gene lost 3 bases and the J gene lost 6 bases, with 7 bases spanning the gap. The CDR3 runs 12 residues. Here the CDR3 DNA reads TGTGCCAGCAGCTCCTTATTCAATGAGCAGTTCTTC. Residues: CASSSLFNEQFF.

The chain recombines TRBV6-1 with TRBJ2-3, with TRBD2 identical over 9 bases. J gave up 6 bases and V 4 bases, and 14 bases lay outside the gene matches. The CDR3 consists of 17 residues. Germline V gene sequence: CDR1 MNHNS, CDR2 SASEGT. CDR3 sequence (DNA): TGTGCCAGCAGTGCCCTCTCCTTCGCGGGGGGGCGGGATACGCAGTATTTT. As protein: CASSALSFAGGRDTQYF.

CDR3: CASSRSDPRLGGYTF. CDR3 nucleotides: TGCGCCAGCAGCAGGTCGGACCCTCGCTTGGGCGGCTACACCTTC. The V and J genes are TRBV5-1 and TRBJ1-2; D uncertain. This CDR3 has 15 amino acids. V was clipped by 4 bases and J by 8 bases, with 21 bases between them. Germline lookup yields CDR1 SGHRS and CDR2 YFSETQ.

The rearrangement joins TRBV11-2 to TRBJ2-3, with D unclear. The CDR3 runs to 12 residues. V lost 5 bases and J 6 bases, leaving 9 bases between the germline ends. Germline V gene data show CDR1 as SGHAT and CDR2 as FQNNGV. The CDR3 loop reads CASSLESDTQYF. Here the CDR3 DNA reads TGTGCCAGCAGCCTCGAATCGGATACGCAGTATTTT.